This T cell receptor beta chain derives from a study of T-cell reconstitution after alpha-beta-depleted transplantation in children (dated by TCRdb to the mid-2010s). A note on the overall study: Using TCR repertoire profiling, the study quantitatively followed how T-cell immune reconstitution unfolded in children after TCRalphabeta/CD19-depleted allogeneic hematopoietic cell transplantation.

The sample's treatment or condition label, in plain terms: allogeneic hematopoietic cell transplantation with graft depleted of TCRalphabeta T cells and CD19 B cells. TCRalphabeta/CD19-depleted allogeneic hematopoietic cell grafts were given to the transplant recipients, all of whom were children. Points the paper makes about the study in general: Over subsequent months, a decline in hyperexpanded clone frequencies was noted, and after one year, T-cell counts and TCRbeta diversity were mostly ascribed to newly produced T cells. In some patients, the high TCRbeta diversity seen at day 60 was put down to recipient T cells and intrathymic progenitors that had survived conditioning. About two months after transplant, the apparently early recovery of alphabetaT-cell counts reportedly depended on just several hundred clones that had expanded rapidly and came from non-depleted graft cells.

Relative to germline, V is 1 base shorter and J is 1 base shorter, with 7 bases between their ends. The CDR3 covers 14 residues, taking in both the cysteine and the phenylalanine. The DNA shown is the 42-base CDR3, in frame from base 1. Comments on this clonotype: What this receptor recognizes is not known. Base quality data are lacking; no much larger clone is found one base away.

The library was prepared using PCR. TCRdb names Illumina HiSeq 2500 as the instrument used. To normalize quantification of the TCRbeta repertoire, the TCR libraries were built with molecular barcoding that relied on unique molecular identifiers. Using fastp at Q25 and MiXCR, TCRdb reprocessed the public reads and kept productive beta chains. Rows are unified per CDR3 protein, each entry keeping the most common DNA and genes. The sample table lists roughly 420,000 distinct CDR3 sequences, 15% to 20% of them with a count of one. The top ten hold roughly 27% of the sample. This sequence originates from a boy under three years old who had a stem cell transplant for Wiskott-Aldrich syndrome, so the T cells may come from the graft donor. The rearrangement combines TRBV12-3 or TRBV12-4 with TRBJ2-5; TRBD1 could be the D gene, as 6 bases match. Specimen: PBMCs, mostly from graft donor cells, collected 360 days after TCRalphabeta/CD19-depleted stem cell transplant. CDR3 region: CASSLETGQETQYF. The DNA sequence follows: TGTGCCAGCAGTTTAGAGACAGGCCAAGAGACCCAGTACTTC.